The 31 T cell receptor beta chains below were found in one sample sequenced in a study of blood T cell repertoires in COVID-19. Here immunoSEQ multiplex PCR was the method, and the copy in TCRdb shows in-frame clones only, minus some. The sample consists of about 130,000 clones, more than 75% of them appearing once. Sequenced sample: peripheral blood. Receptor source: a human donor in a cohort sampled during active COVID-19.

The chain carries TRBV25-1 and TRBJ2-7; 11 positions match TRBD1. Germline CDR1 is MGHDK and CDR2 is SYGVNS. The trim removed 9 bases at V and 4 bases at J, leaving 5 bases unmatched. This CDR3 region has 13 residues. CDR3 nucleotides: TGTGCCAGTGCCGGGACAGGGGGTTACGAGCAGTACTTC. It is translated as CASAGTGGYEQYF.

The chain employs TRBV7-2 and TRBJ2-3, with 8 bases aligning to TRBD2. The CDR3 is made up of 19 amino acids. Germline CDR1 and CDR2: SGHTA and FQGNSA. V was pared by 6 bases and J by 1 base, with 18 bases of the junction left unmatched. The CDR3 sequence: CASRPGTRLWEVGTDTQYF. CDR3 DNA: TGTGCCAGCAGACCGGGGACTAGACTCTGGGAGGTTGGCACAGATACGCAGTATTTT.

The chain's CDR3 is CASSFGTGKLVGDEQFF. In nucleotides, the CDR3 is TGTGCCAGCAGCTTTGGGACAGGGAAATTGGTTGGGGATGAGCAGTTCTTC. This chain connects TRBV5-8 to TRBJ2-1; TRBD1 matches 9 bases. The trim removed 2 bases at V and 8 bases at J, leaving 14 bases unmatched. The CDR3 covers 17 residues. Germline V gene lookup returns CDR1 SGHTS and CDR2 YDEGEE.

This chain links TRBV9 with TRBJ1-3, with 12 bases aligning to TRBD1. Germline assignment: CDR1 SGDLS and CDR2 YYNGEE. The J segment lost 2 bases and the V segment lost 4 bases, leaving 4 bases of the junction unmatched. The CDR3 consists of 16 residues. CDR3 loop: CASSQGQGAPGNTIYF. CDR3 in DNA: TGTGCCAGCAGCCAGGGACAGGGGGCTCCTGGAAACACCATATATTTT.

The chain joins TRBV5-1 to TRBJ1-2; D is possibly TRBD1 (5 bases). The CDR3 has 15 residues. CDR1 and CDR2 from the germline V gene are SGHRS and YFSETQ. Trimming cost V 4 bases and J 2 bases, with 15 bases left between them. DNA for the CDR3: TGCGCCAGCAGCCGAATCCCACAGGAGAACTATGGCTACACCTTC. Its protein is CASSRIPQENYGYTF.

Concerning this clone: The junction departs from germline at one end; a sequencing error may be responsible. The chain is built from TRBV7-9 and TRBJ2-1, with D possibly being TRBD2 (6 bases). The V gene's germline CDR1 is SEHNR and CDR2 FQNEAQ (reference sequence). The CDR3 is made up of 14 amino acids. CDR3 loop: CASSQAQVEGSELF. In nucleotides, the CDR3 is TGTGCCAGCAGCCAGGCCCAGGTGGAGGGGTCCGAGCTCTTC.

The CDR3 nucleotides are TGTGCCAGCAGTTACGGGGGGACAGGGACCACTGAAGCTTTCTTT. It is translated as CASSYGGTGTTEAFF. This sequence joins TRBV6-6 and TRBJ1-1; 9 nucleotides line up with TRBD1. Germline V gene sequence: CDR1 MNHNY, CDR2 SVGAGI (reference sequence). CDR3 length: 15 amino acids. Trimming cost V 2 bases and J 4 bases; bases outside gene matches: 5.

The chain is built from TRBV5-1 and TRBJ2-6, with a tentative D call TRBD2 (6 bases). The CDR3 totals 16 residues. The V end was cut by 0 bases, the J end by 2 bases, with 9 bases between. CDR1 SGHRS and CDR2 YFSETQ come from the germline V gene. DNA for the CDR3: TGCGCCAGCAGCTTGGCCGGGGGTACTGGGGCCAACGTCCTGACTTTC. This translates into CASSLAGGTGANVLTF.

This rearrangement joins TRBV6-5 to TRBJ1-2, with TRBD1 identical over 11 bases. Trimming removed 5 bases from V and 8 bases from J; junction bases left unmatched: 10. Germline CDR1 and CDR2: MNHEY and SVGAGI. The CDR3 is 15 residues long. The CDR3 spells CASSMHPGQGGGYTF. CDR3 nucleotide sequence: TGTGCCAGCAGTATGCACCCGGGACAGGGGGGCGGCTACACCTTC.

The V and J genes are TRBV18 and TRBJ2-3; 9 positions match TRBD2. From germline, CDR1 is KGHSH and CDR2 LQKENI. The CDR3 length is 16 residues. J lost 2 bases, V lost 1 base, and 4 bases had no gene match. The CDR3 nucleotides read TGTGCCAGCTCACCACTTAGCGGGGGCAACACAGATACGCAGTATTTT. Translated, it gives CASSPLSGGNTDTQYF.

The chain links TRBV28 to TRBJ2-1; D not resolved. Germline V lookup: CDR1 MDHEN, CDR2 SYDVKM. V shed 0 bases and J shed 0 bases, with 9 bases lying between them. The CDR3 sequence is 16 residues long. CDR3 sequence: CASSLWTPSSYNEQFF. The CDR3 nucleotides read TGTGCCAGCAGTTTATGGACACCGTCCTCCTACAATGAGCAGTTCTTC.

The chain couples TRBV9 to TRBJ1-1; D possibly corresponds to TRBD1 (5 bases). V lost 3 bases and J lost 4, with 19 bases in between. The CDR3 has 16 amino acids. CDR1 SGDLS and CDR2 YYNGEE come from the germline V gene. CDR3 residues: CASSATVGLGSTEAFF. The CDR3 DNA is TGTGCCAGCAGCGCGACAGTCGGATTAGGGTCCACTGAAGCTTTCTTT.

The rearrangement joins TRBV14 to TRBJ1-2; TRBD1 agrees at 8 bases. Germline V gene lookup returns CDR1 SGHDN and CDR2 FVKESK. The V gene end was trimmed by 5 bases and the J gene end by 7 bases; junction bases not matched to a gene: 9. The CDR3 is 14 amino acids. The CDR3 spells CASSARAGGFGYTF. The CDR3 bases are TGTGCCAGCAGCGCCCGAGCAGGGGGCTTTGGCTACACCTTC.

The gene calls are TRBV7-8 and TRBJ1-2; D remains unclear. Germline CDR1 SGHVS, CDR2 FQNEAQ. CDR3 length equals 11 residues. V lost 8 bases and J 8 bases, leaving 12 bases between the germline ends. The CDR3 bases are TGTGCCAGCGCCGAGGAAGGAGGCTACACCTTC. It yields the protein CASAEEGGYTF.

This chain connects TRBV7-9 to TRBJ2-3; no definite D call. The length of the CDR3 is 14 residues. Germline CDR1 reads SEHNR; CDR2 reads FQNEAQ (reference sequence). Deletions cut 5 bases from V and 0 bases from J, with 9 bases between. This CDR3 is CASSPTTSTDTQYF. In DNA form, the CDR3 reads TGTGCCAGCAGCCCGACAACTAGCACAGATACGCAGTATTTT.

The genes are TRBV7-9 and TRBJ1-4; 8 bases align to TRBD1. The V segment lost 5 bases and the J segment 8 bases; nucleotides outside the gene matches: 13. This CDR3 comprises 16 residues. Looked up from germline, CDR1 is SEHNR and CDR2 is FQNEAQ (reference sequence). In DNA, the CDR3 is TGTGCCAGCAGCCCCCGGGAAGGACAGGGAGGAGAAAAACTGTTTTTT. This encodes CASSPREGQGGEKLFF. Variable domain in full (rest from reference TRBV7-9 and TRBJ1-4): DTGVSQNPRHKITKRGQNVTFRCDPISEHNRLYWYRQTLGQGPEFLTYFQNEAQLEKSRLLSDRFSAERPKGSFSTLEIQRTEQGDSAMYLCASSPREGQGGEKLFFGSGTQLSVL.

The V gene is TRBV5-8, the J gene TRBJ2-1; 8 bases match TRBD2. V trimming: 4 bases; J trimming: 6 bases; junction bases outside the gene matches: 12. This CDR3 comprises 16 residues. In germline, CDR1 is SGHTS, CDR2 YDEGEE. The CDR3 coding sequence is TGTGCCAGCAGCACTCGTCTGGGACTAGACTCCAATGAGCAGTTCTTC. Its translation: CASSTRLGLDSNEQFF.

The rearrangement joins TRBV11-2 to TRBJ2-1, with TRBD2 matching 11 bases. V lost 5 bases and J lost 2; bases outside the gene matches: 5. Germline V lookup: CDR1 SGHAT, CDR2 FQNNGV. The CDR3 is 16 residues long. The CDR3 region has the DNA TGTGCCAGCAGCCCACAGACTAGCGGGGCCTACAATGAGCAGTTCTTC. Its translation is CASSPQTSGAYNEQFF.

The chain recombines TRBV24-1 with TRBJ2-3; 13 bases align to TRBD2. Germline lookup yields CDR1 KGHDR and CDR2 SFDVKD. Unmatched junction bases numbered 9, after V lost 9 bases and J lost 7 bases. CDR3 size: 15 residues. For the CDR3, the DNA is TGTGCCACCGCCGGGACTAGCGGGAACGCGAATACGCAGTATTTT. Protein: CATAGTSGNANTQYF.

The chain recombines TRBV9 with TRBJ2-7, with D perhaps matching TRBD2 (6 bases). Germline V CDR1 and CDR2: SGDLS, YYNGEE. CDR3 length equals 19 residues. V lost 5 bases and J 0 bases, leaving 27 bases between the germline ends. The CDR3 DNA reads as TGTGCCAGCAGGGGAGAGCCATTCGAGCCGGGACTGGACTCCTACGAGCAGTACTTC. It specifies CASRGEPFEPGLDSYEQYF.

The V gene is TRBV28, the J gene TRBJ2-5; 11 bases are shared with TRBD2. The CDR3 is 15 residues long. Germline V gives CDR1 MDHEN, CDR2 SYDVKM. Trimming removed 5 bases from V and 4 bases from J; junction bases left unmatched: 6. This CDR3 is CASSLQLAGVETQYF. CDR3 DNA sequence: TGTGCCAGCAGTCTACAACTAGCGGGAGTAGAGACCCAGTACTTC.

This clone came up a few times. This chain links TRBV18 with TRBJ1-2; 9 positions agree with TRBD1. This CDR3 region has 16 residues. Per germline, CDR1 KGHSH and CDR2 LQKENI. Losses at the gene ends were 3 bases for V and 6 bases for J; bases not matched to a gene: 11. The CDR3 loop reads CASSPYTPGQGNGYTF. DNA of the CDR3: TGTGCCAGCTCACCGTATACACCGGGACAGGGTAATGGCTACACCTTC.

The chain has TRBV7-3 and TRBJ2-1, with a tentative D call TRBD2 (6 bases). CDR1 and CDR2 from the germline V gene are SGHTA and FQGTGA. The V end lost 3 bases, the J end lost 2 bases, and 14 bases lay between the germline ends. This CDR3 is built from 16 residues. CDR3: CASSFQTRAPYNEQFF. The CDR3 DNA is TGTGCCAGCAGCTTTCAGACTAGAGCTCCCTACAATGAGCAGTTCTTC.

Here the CDR3 reads CASSQLAGVFF. The CDR3 DNA follows: TGTGCCAGCAGCCAGCTAGCGGGAGTTTTCTTC. V is TRBV6-5 and J is TRBJ2-1; 10 bases map to TRBD2. CDR1 and CDR2 from the germline V gene are MNHEY and SVGAGI. V gave up 6 bases and J gave up 16 bases; unmatched junction bases: 6. The length of the CDR3 is 11 residues.

The J gene is TRBJ1-6, the V gene TRBV6-6; D may be TRBD1 (5 bases). Between the trimmed V and J ends, which lost 4 bases and 8 bases, there was a span of 18 bases. CDR3 length: 16 residues. Germline CDR1 and CDR2: MNHNY and SVGAGI (reference sequence). In nucleotides, the CDR3 is TGTGCCAGCAGTTCCAAGGTAGACAGCTCTTATTCACCCCTCCACTTT. As protein: CASSSKVDSSYSPLHF.

V gene TRBV2 combines with J gene TRBJ2-3; 12 positions agree with TRBD2. Per germline, CDR1 SNHLY and CDR2 FYNNEI. The V and J ends lost 5 bases and 1 base, in that order; junction bases with no gene match: 7. The CDR3 consists of 17 residues. As DNA, the CDR3 is TGTGCCAGCAGTCGGTGGTCTAGCGGGAGGGGCACAGATACGCAGTATTTT. This sequence encodes CASSRWSSGRGTDTQYF.

The rearrangement links TRBV3-1 (or the pseudogene TRBV3-2) to TRBJ2-2; D not resolved. The length of the CDR3 is 15 residues. V was pared by 0 bases and J by 3 bases, with 8 bases between. Per the germline V gene, CDR1 is LGHDT and CDR2 is YNNKEL (reference sequence). The CDR3 is CASSQDPGYTGELFF. The CDR3 coding sequence is TGTGCCAGCAGCCAAGACCCCGGTTACACCGGGGAGCTGTTTTTT.

V is TRBV5-1 and J is TRBJ1-5, with a possible D match to TRBD1 (6 bases). Trimming shortened V by 6 bases and J by 3 bases, and 22 bases separated the two germline ends. The CDR3 has 17 residues. Germline V CDR1 and CDR2: SGHRS, YFSETQ. DNA for the CDR3: TGCGCCAGCACTTCTTTCCGAGACAGGAGCGCCAATCAGCCCCAGCATTTT. Its protein product is CASTSFRDRSANQPQHF.

The V and J genes are TRBV27 and TRBJ1-6; D is undetermined. The germline V gene has CDR1 MNHEY and CDR2 SMNVEV (reference sequence). The CDR3 extends over 15 amino acids. The V and J ends lost 6 bases and 4 bases respectively, with 13 bases between them. CDR3 loop: CASSLSGGYNSPLHF. The CDR3 coding sequence is TGTGCCAGCAGCCTCAGTGGAGGATATAATTCACCCCTCCACTTT.

Here the CDR3 reads CASRFGITYEQYF. For the CDR3, the DNA is TGTGCCAGCAGATTCGGGATAACCTACGAGCAGTACTTC. The J gene is TRBJ2-7, the V gene TRBV12-3 or TRBV12-4, with TRBD2 as a possible D gene (5 bases). This CDR3 contains 13 residues. The V gene lost 6 bases and the J gene lost 2 bases, with 11 bases spanning the gap.

This clone showed up just once. J is TRBJ1-4 and V is TRBV5-1; possibly TRBD1 for D (5 bases). The germline V gene has CDR1 SGHRS and CDR2 YFSETQ. Deletions cut 4 bases from V and 3 bases from J, with 13 bases between. This CDR3 is built from 15 residues. CDR3 in DNA: TGCGCCAGCAGCCGACTCGGGGGATCTAATGAAAAACTGTTTTTT. Amino acids: CASSRLGGSNEKLFF.